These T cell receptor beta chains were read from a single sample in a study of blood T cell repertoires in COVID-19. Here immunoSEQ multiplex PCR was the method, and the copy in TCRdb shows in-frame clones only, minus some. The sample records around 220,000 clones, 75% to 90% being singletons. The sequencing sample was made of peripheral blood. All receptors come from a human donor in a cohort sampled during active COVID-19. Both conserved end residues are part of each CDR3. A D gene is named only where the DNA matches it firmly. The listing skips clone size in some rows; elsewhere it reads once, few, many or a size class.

TGCGCCAGCAGGCGTCAGACGTCCGCCCCGACAGGCCCCTACGAGCAGTACTTC,CASRRQTSAPTGPYEQYF,TRBV5-1,TRBJ2-7,-,-
TGCGCCCCCCGAGGCTACGAGCAGTACTTC,CAPRGYEQYF,TRBV5-1,TRBJ2-7,-,-
TGTGCCAGCAGCTCGGGACTAGCCTACGAGCAGTACTTC,CASSSGLAYEQYF,TRBV7-2,TRBJ2-7,TRBD2,-
TGTGCCAGCAGAAACCGGGACAGGGGGTCCTACAATGAGCAGTTCTTC,CASRNRDRGSYNEQFF,TRBV5-8,TRBJ2-1,TRBD1,-
TGTGCCAGCACAACGGGATTTTACACTGAAGCTTTCTTT,CASTTGFYTEAFF,TRBV6-5,TRBJ1-1,-,-
TGTGCCAGCAGTTACGGGGCAGCGAACACTGAAGCTTTCTTT,CASSYGAANTEAFF,TRBV6-5,TRBJ1-1,-,-
TGCGCCAGCAGTCACTTGACAGGGAGTGAAAAACTGTTTTTT,CASSHLTGSEKLFF,TRBV4-1,TRBJ1-4,TRBD1,-
TGTGCCAGCAAATTCCCCGCTAGCGGCCCTCAAGAGACCCAGTACTTC,CASKFPASGPQETQYF,TRBV6-6,TRBJ2-5,TRBD2,-
TGTGCCATCAGTAGGTCTGCGCGTGGACTAGCGAACACCGGGGAGCTGTTTTTT,CAISRSARGLANTGELFF,TRBV10-3,TRBJ2-2,TRBD2,-
TGCGCCAGCAGCTTGGCCTGGGAGTATGGCTACACCTTC,CASSLAWEYGYTF,TRBV5-1,TRBJ1-2,-,-
TGTGCCAGCAGAAGCCCACGGGGCGAGCAGTACTTC,CASRSPRGEQYF,TRBV5-5,TRBJ2-7,-,once
TGCGCCAGCAGCTGGACTAGCGGGACCTACGAGCAGTACTTC,CASSWTSGTYEQYF,TRBV5-1,TRBJ2-7,TRBD2,-
TGTGCCAGCAGCTTAGACGGCGGGAGCAGGGATACGCAGTATTTT,CASSLDGGSRDTQYF,TRBV7-3,TRBJ2-3,TRBD2,once
TGCGCCAGCAGCCAGGCTCGGGACAGGGGGTGGAACGAGCAGTACTTC,CASSQARDRGWNEQYF,TRBV4-1,TRBJ2-7,TRBD1,-
TGTGCCAGCAGCCAAGAACGAGGGTGGACAGCCACCTATAATTCACCCCTCCACTTT,CASSQERGWTATYNSPLHF,TRBV3-1/TRBV3-2,TRBJ1-6,-,-
TGTGCCAGCAGCCAGACGGAGCGGGGTATCTACGAGCAGTACTTC,CASSQTERGIYEQYF,TRBV4-2,TRBJ2-7,TRBD2,-
TGTGCCAGCAGCCCGAACATTGCAACTAATGAAAAACTGTTTTTT,CASSPNIATNEKLFF,TRBV27,TRBJ1-4,-,-
TGTGCCAGCAGCTTGAGGGGGACGAATTCACCCCTCCACTTT,CASSLRGTNSPLHF,TRBV5-4,TRBJ1-6,-,-
TGTGCTGGAGGACAGAATCTTTACGAGCAGTACTTC,CAGGQNLYEQYF,TRBV2,TRBJ2-7,-,-
TGTGCCAGCACCCCGGGGGGTAGCGGGAGGGCCGTTCACAATGAGCAGTTCTTC,CASTPGGSGRAVHNEQFF,TRBV5-5,TRBJ2-1,TRBD2,-
TGCGCCAGCAGCCATAGTGGTGCGTCGCAGGACGAGCAGTACTTC,CASSHSGASQDEQYF,TRBV5-1,TRBJ2-7,-,-
TGTGCCAGCAGCTTAGGTCAGGGCTCCTACAATGAGCAGTTCTTC,CASSLGQGSYNEQFF,TRBV7-9,TRBJ2-1,-,-
TGTGCCAGCCGACAGGTCCCATACGAGCAGTACTTC,CASRQVPYEQYF,TRBV28,TRBJ2-7,-,-
TGTGCCAGCAGCTTGACAGACAGGGCCCCCTACGAGCAGTACTTC,CASSLTDRAPYEQYF,TRBV5-4,TRBJ2-7,TRBD1,-
TGTGCCAGCAGCCATATTCGGACAGGGGAAGGCTACACCTTC,CASSHIRTGEGYTF,TRBV4-2,TRBJ1-2,TRBD1,-
TGTGCCAGCAGTAAACTAGCATCGCAGTACTTC,CASSKLASQYF,TRBV28,TRBJ2-7,-,-
TGTGCCAGCAGCCAGGGCGCCGGCCACGAGCAGTACTTC,CASSQGAGHEQYF,TRBV12-3/TRBV12-4,TRBJ2-7,-,-
TGTGCCAGCAGCCTAGGAGTAGGTGGAAAACTGTTTTTT,CASSLGVGGKLFF,TRBV3-1/TRBV3-2,TRBJ1-4,-,-
TGTGCCAGCAGTTCTCCACCGGGACAGGGGATCTACGAGCAGTACTTC,CASSSPPGQGIYEQYF,TRBV7-9,TRBJ2-7,TRBD1,-
TGTGCCAGCAGTTACTCGTCTAGAGTTCGCGAGCAGTACTTC,CASSYSSRVREQYF,TRBV6-5,TRBJ2-7,-,-
TGCAGCGTTGCAGCGGAAGAGACCCAGTACTTC,CSVAAEETQYF,TRBV29-1,TRBJ2-5,-,-
TGCAGTGCTAGAGTCTCCAATGAGCAGTTCTTC,CSARVSNEQFF,TRBV20-1,TRBJ2-1,-,few
TGTGCCAGCAGCAAATCAATTTGGGGGAGGTATGAAAAACTGTTTTTT,CASSKSIWGRYEKLFF,TRBV21-1,TRBJ1-4,-,-
TGTGCCAGCAGCTTAAGTAGCGGGAGGCCCTCCGAGCAGTACTTC,CASSLSSGRPSEQYF,TRBV7-9,TRBJ2-7,TRBD2,-
TGTGCCATCTCAGGTCCAGCTAACTATGGCTACACCTTC,CAISGPANYGYTF,TRBV10-3,TRBJ1-2,-,-
TGCAGCGTGAGGGACAGGACCTCCTACGAGCAGTACTTC,CSVRDRTSYEQYF,TRBV29-1,TRBJ2-7,TRBD1,few
TGTGCCAGCAGCTTGCAGGGGTTAGGCGAGCAGTACTTC,CASSLQGLGEQYF,TRBV5-4,TRBJ2-7,-,-
TGTGCCAGCTCGACGGGACATTGGAACACTGAAGCTTTCTTT,CASSTGHWNTEAFF,TRBV3-1/TRBV3-2,TRBJ1-1,-,-
TGTGCCACCACCGCGGGTGGGCAGAGTGGCTACACCTTC,CATTAGGQSGYTF,TRBV19,TRBJ1-2,-,once
TGTGCCTGGAGTCCCCGGGACAGGGGTCATCAGCCCCAGCATTTT,CAWSPRDRGHQPQHF,TRBV30,TRBJ1-5,TRBD1,-
TGTGCCACCAGCAGAGAGGCGGACTTTGGGGAGCAGTACTTC,CATSREADFGEQYF,TRBV15,TRBJ2-7,-,-
TGTGCCAGCAGCCCGGACAGGGCTGCCCGTTCACCCCTCCACTTT,CASSPDRAARSPLHF,TRBV28,TRBJ1-6,TRBD1,few
TGTGCCAGCAGTTACTCGTTCGGTCAGCCCCAGCATTTT,CASSYSFGQPQHF,TRBV6-5,TRBJ1-5,-,-
TGTGCCAGCAGCTTGGTAGGACAGGGGGCCACTGAAGCTTTCTTT,CASSLVGQGATEAFF,TRBV5-6,TRBJ1-1,TRBD1,-
TGTGCCAGCAGCTTCGGCAGCGATCAGCCCCAGCATTTT,CASSFGSDQPQHF,TRBV7-3,TRBJ1-5,-,-
TGTGCCAGCAGCCCGATGGTCTCGGCGGGTTTTTCGGACACTGAAGCTTTCTTT,CASSPMVSAGFSDTEAFF,TRBV5-5,TRBJ1-1,-,once
TGTGCCAGCAGTTCCCCGGCCAGGGTAACCTACGAGCAGTACTTC,CASSSPARVTYEQYF,TRBV28,TRBJ2-7,-,-
TGTGCCAGCAGCCAAGATCGGGACAGTGTAGGCTACACCTTC,CASSQDRDSVGYTF,TRBV3-1/TRBV3-2,TRBJ1-2,TRBD1,-
TGCGCCAGGGGGACAGGGCTTAATGAAAAACTGTTTTTT,CARGTGLNEKLFF,TRBV10-1,TRBJ1-4,TRBD1,few
TGTGCCATCAGTGACTCAGGGCGTGGCGCCGGGGAGCTGTTTTTT,CAISDSGRGAGELFF,TRBV10-3,TRBJ2-2,-,-
TGTGCCAGCAGAAGGAGCGGGGAGCAGTTCTTC,CASRRSGEQFF,TRBV6-5,TRBJ2-1,-,once
TGTGCCAGCAGTGAACGGGCAGGGGGCGATGAGCAGTTCTTC,CASSERAGGDEQFF,TRBV25-1,TRBJ2-1,TRBD1,-
TGCGCCAGCAGCCCCCTATCCGGGACTAGGAACGAGCAGTACTTC,CASSPLSGTRNEQYF,TRBV4-1,TRBJ2-7,TRBD2,-